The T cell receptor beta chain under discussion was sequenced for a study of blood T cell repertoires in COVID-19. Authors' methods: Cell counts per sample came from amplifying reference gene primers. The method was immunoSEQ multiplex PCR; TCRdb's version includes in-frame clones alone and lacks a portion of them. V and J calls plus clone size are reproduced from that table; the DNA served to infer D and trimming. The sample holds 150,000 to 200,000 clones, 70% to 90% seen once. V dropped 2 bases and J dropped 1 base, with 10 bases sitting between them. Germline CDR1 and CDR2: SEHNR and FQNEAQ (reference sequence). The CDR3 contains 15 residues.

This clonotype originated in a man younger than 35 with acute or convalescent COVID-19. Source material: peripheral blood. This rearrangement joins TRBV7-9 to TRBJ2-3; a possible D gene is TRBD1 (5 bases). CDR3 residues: CASSLPQGGTDTQYF. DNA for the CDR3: TGTGCCAGCAGCTTACCGCAGGGTGGCACAGATACGCAGTATTTT.